Presented here are 19 T cell receptor beta chains from one specimen sequenced in a study of cytomegalovirus exposure and HLA in healthy donors. Clones were sequenced by immunoSEQ multiplex PCR, and TCRdb holds only the in-frame ones, with some missing. This table holds approximately 160,000 clones, less than 95% found once. Material: PBMCs. These TCRs come from a woman aged 18-29 years in good health and CMV-seropositive.

This clone is a singleton in its sample. The chain has TRBV5-4 and TRBJ2-7, with D hard to call. The CDR3 is 15 amino acids. Per germline, CDR1 SGHNT and CDR2 YYREEE (reference sequence). Trimming pared 0 bases from V and 2 bases from J, leaving 12 bases between. CDR3 in amino acids: CASSLGRQEAYEQYF. The CDR3 coding sequence is TGTGCCAGCAGCTTGGGTCGTCAGGAAGCCTACGAGCAGTACTTC.

This chain links TRBV2 with TRBJ2-7; 7 bases align to TRBD1. The germline V gene has CDR1 SNHLY and CDR2 FYNNEI. CDR3 length: 14 amino acids. V was clipped by 8 bases and J by 3 bases; unmatched bases: 10. CDR3 in DNA: TGTGCCAGCGCCGGGGACAGCCTAAACTACGAGCAGTACTTC. Its translation is CASAGDSLNYEQYF.

This clone has a single count. J is TRBJ2-7 and V is TRBV28; 7 bases fit TRBD1. Germline-derived CDR1 and CDR2 are MDHEN and SYDVKM. The CDR3 has 16 residues. V gave up 7 bases and J gave up 4 bases; unmatched junction bases: 16. In DNA, the CDR3 is TGTGCCAGCACCGAGGGGGCCCCCCTTATCCCATACGAGCAGTACTTC. As protein: CASTEGAPLIPYEQYF.

This rearrangement joins TRBV28 to TRBJ1-5; TRBD1 aligns across 9 bases. Trimming removed 6 bases from V and 0 bases from J; junction bases left unmatched: 9. Germline V gene data show CDR1 as MDHEN and CDR2 as SYDVKM. CDR3 length: 17 amino acids. CDR3 nucleotides: TGTGCCAGCAGACCGGGACAGGGCTACCATAGCAATCAGCCCCAGCATTTT. Its protein product is CASRPGQGYHSNQPQHF. Full variable domain (rest looked up from reference TRBV28 and TRBJ1-5): DVKVTQSSRYLVKRTGEKVFLECVQDMDHENMFWYRQDPGLGLRLIYFSYDVKMKEKGDIPEGYSVSREKKERFSLILESASTNQTSMYLCASRPGQGYHSNQPQHFGDGTRLSIL.

The rearrangement links TRBV19 to TRBJ1-2; TRBD1 is a possible D gene (5 bases). V was clipped by 5 bases and J by 4 bases, with 11 bases between them. The CDR3 totals 13 residues. Germline assignment: CDR1 LNHDA and CDR2 SQIVND (reference sequence). The CDR3 spells CASSARGGYGYTF. The CDR3 DNA follows: TGTGCCAGTAGTGCAAGGGGCGGCTATGGCTACACCTTC.

This clone was detected only once. The chain joins TRBV5-1 to TRBJ2-7, with 10 bases fitting TRBD1. The V gene's germline CDR1 is SGHRS and CDR2 YFSETQ. The CDR3 runs to 18 residues. Trimming cost V 0 bases and J 1 base; bases outside gene matches: 10. The CDR3 coding sequence is TGCGCCAGCAGCTTGGATGCGGACAGGGGGTATGATTCCTACGAGCAGTACTTC. It translates to CASSLDADRGYDSYEQYF.

The chain uses TRBV7-8 and TRBJ2-2; no definite D call. V lost 5 bases to trimming and J lost 0 bases, with 7 bases between them. The germline CDR1 and CDR2 sequences are SGHVS and FQNEAQ. CDR3 size: 14 residues. DNA for the CDR3: TGTGCCAGCAGCCGGTACCCGAACACCGGGGAGCTGTTTTTT. Residues: CASSRYPNTGELFF.

This clone has more than one count but fewer than ten. V gene TRBV7-2 combines with J gene TRBJ2-3; 10 nucleotides match TRBD1. Germline lookup yields CDR1 SGHTA and CDR2 FQGNSA. V was clipped by 3 bases and J by 0 bases; unmatched bases: 3. The CDR3 is made up of 16 amino acids. This CDR3 is CASSLMGQGSTDTQYF. CDR3 DNA sequence: TGTGCCAGCAGCTTGATGGGACAGGGGAGCACAGATACGCAGTATTTT. The entire variable domain, with the rest obtained from reference TRBV7-2 and TRBJ2-3, is as follows: GAGVSQSPSNKVTEKGKDVELRCDPISGHTALYWYRQSLGQGLEFLIYFQGNSAPDKSGLPSDRFSAERTGGSVSTLTIQRTQQEDSAVYLCASSLMGQGSTDTQYFGPGTRLTVL.

The V gene is TRBV10-2, the J gene TRBJ1-1, with 10 bases matching TRBD1. The CDR3 is made up of 14 amino acids. The V gene's germline CDR1 is WSHSY and CDR2 SAAADI. With 4 bases clipped from V and 6 bases from J, the junction kept 5 bases outside the gene matches. This chain's CDR3 is CASSVLGQGPEAFF. The CDR3 coding sequence is TGCGCCAGCAGTGTTTTGGGACAGGGGCCTGAAGCTTTCTTT.

The gene calls are TRBV5-1 and TRBJ2-3, with D perhaps matching TRBD2 (7 bases). Germline CDR1 reads SGHRS; CDR2 reads YFSETQ. Trimming left V 2 bases short and J 2 bases short, with 12 bases between. The CDR3 has 15 amino acids. Here the CDR3 DNA reads TGCGCCAGCAGCTTATCGGGGGGCCCCACAGATACGCAGTATTTT. It translates to CASSLSGGPTDTQYF.

Here the CDR3 DNA reads TGTGCCAGCAGCCAAGTTAATCGAGCGGGGGGACCAAACCAAGAGACCCAGTACTTC. Protein sequence: CASSQVNRAGGPNQETQYF. The chain has TRBV4-2 and TRBJ2-5; 9 bases align to TRBD2. The CDR3 is 19 amino acids. After removal of 1 base from V and 0 bases from J, the junction contained 12 bases not matched to a gene. CDR1 is LGHNA and CDR2 is YNFKEQ in the germline V gene.

The chain combines TRBV19 with TRBJ1-1; 8 bases map to TRBD1. CDR3 length equals 15 residues. Per germline, CDR1 LNHDA and CDR2 SQIVND (reference sequence). After removal of 3 bases from V and 4 bases from J, the junction contained 7 bases not matched to a gene. The CDR3 DNA reads TGTGCCAGTAGTATTCGCAGGGGGCTTGGCACTGAAGCTTTCTTT. It is translated as CASSIRRGLGTEAFF.

The rearrangement links TRBV30 to TRBJ1-5; D ambiguous. V gave up 0 bases and J gave up 5 bases, with 8 bases separating them. CDR3 length equals 13 residues. CDR1 is GTSNPN, CDR2 SVGIG, per germline (reference sequence). Written as DNA, the CDR3 is TGTGCCTGGAGTGTAGCGCACGATCAGCCCCAGCATTTT. This translates into CAWSVAHDQPQHF.

J is TRBJ2-7 and V is TRBV7-2, with 13 bases identical to TRBD2. J lost 7 bases, V lost 6 bases, and 3 bases had no gene match. The germline CDR1 and CDR2 sequences are SGHTA and FQGNSA. This CDR3 has 13 amino acids. The CDR3 protein is CASRLAGGWEQYF. CDR3 nucleotide sequence: TGTGCCAGCAGACTAGCGGGAGGGTGGGAGCAGTACTTC.

The V gene is TRBV18, the J gene TRBJ2-6; 7 nucleotides align to TRBD1. The CDR3 has 19 amino acids. Germline loops: CDR1 KGHSH, CDR2 LQKENI. Trimming removed 6 bases from V and 2 bases from J; junction bases left unmatched: 16. Written as DNA, the CDR3 is TGTGCCAGCTCTTTTCGCACGACCAACAGGGGTCCTGGGGCCAACGTCCTGACTTTC. Protein sequence: CASSFRTTNRGPGANVLTF.

This chain uses TRBV19 with TRBJ1-1; no reliable D call. V gave up 3 bases and J gave up 4 bases, with 12 bases separating them. The CDR3 consists of 14 residues. The germline V gene has CDR1 LNHDA and CDR2 SQIVND (reference sequence). CDR3 in DNA: TGTGCCAGTAGTATTTCCCTATTTCCCACTGAAGCTTTCTTT. Translated: CASSISLFPTEAFF.

This chain connects TRBV27 to TRBJ1-4; D perhaps matches TRBD1 (5 bases). The length of the CDR3 is 13 residues. CDR1 and CDR2 from the germline V gene are MNHEY and SMNVEV (reference sequence). Between the trimmed V and J ends, which lost 2 bases and 8 bases, there was a span of 9 bases. CDR3 sequence: CASSLKGREKLFF. In nucleotides, the CDR3 is TGTGCCAGCAGTTTAAAGGGGCGGGAAAAACTGTTTTTT.

The V and J genes are TRBV2 and TRBJ2-7, with D perhaps TRBD1 (5 bases). V lost 8 bases to trimming and J lost 2 bases, with 19 bases between them. The CDR3 is 15 amino acids. Looked up from germline, CDR1 is SNHLY and CDR2 is FYNNEI. The CDR3 nucleotides read TGTGCCAGCGGGGCGGCGGAGCGCGTGACCTACGAGCAGTACTTC. Amino acid sequence: CASGAAERVTYEQYF.

The chain has TRBV6-6 and TRBJ2-5, with D possibly being TRBD1 (6 bases). V was shortened by 6 bases and J by 2 bases, with 10 bases between the two germline ends. CDR1 is MNHNY, CDR2 SVGAGI, per germline (reference sequence). The CDR3 is 13 amino acids. CDR3 amino acids: CASSYREQETQYF. CDR3 coding DNA: TGTGCCAGCAGCTACAGGGAGCAAGAGACCCAGTACTTC.